What follows are 14 T cell receptor beta chains derived from one specimen sequenced in a study of blood T cell repertoires in COVID-19. Sequenced by immunoSEQ multiplex PCR; TCRdb stores in-frame clones only, minus some. Here the sample spans over 150,000 clones, approximately 89% being singletons. Sequenced input: PBMCs or T cells enriched from blood (not recorded which). These receptors originate from a man aged 35-49 years who had recovered from COVID-19.

The chain combines TRBV30 with TRBJ2-1, with D possibly being TRBD1 (5 bases). Trimming left V 4 bases short and J 6 bases short, with 7 bases between. Germline V gene data show CDR1 as GTSNPN and CDR2 as SVGIG (reference sequence). This CDR3 contains 11 residues. Here the CDR3 reads CAWTGINEQFF. The CDR3 DNA follows: TGTGCCTGGACAGGGATCAATGAGCAGTTCTTC.

The chain combines TRBV3-1 (or the pseudogene TRBV3-2) with TRBJ1-1, with D uncertain. Germline CDR1 LGHDT, CDR2 YNNKEL (reference sequence). The CDR3 is made up of 16 amino acids. Trimming removed 4 bases at V and 0 bases at J, with 15 bases between. The CDR3 spells CASSPHKAGMNTEAFF. CDR3 DNA sequence: TGTGCCAGCAGCCCACACAAGGCGGGAATGAACACTGAAGCTTTCTTT.

V is TRBV4-1 and J is TRBJ2-3; possible D gene TRBD2, 6 bases. The germline V gene has CDR1 MGHRA and CDR2 YSYEKL. Trimming removed 3 bases from V and 5 bases from J, with 21 bases in between. The CDR3 runs 17 residues. The CDR3 loop reads CASSHPMRDSRRDTQYF. The CDR3 DNA reads as TGCGCCAGCAGCCACCCTATGAGGGACTCCCGGCGAGATACGCAGTATTTT.

The chain is built from TRBV9 and TRBJ2-2; 10 bases align to TRBD2. The CDR3 sequence is 19 residues long. The germline CDR1 and CDR2 sequences are SGDLS and YYNGEE. Trimming at V came to 3 bases and at J to 5 bases, leaving 16 bases not matched to a gene. CDR3 DNA sequence: TGTGCCAGCAGCGGGGGGGCACTAGCGGGGCCGGGACGTACCGGGGAGCTGTTTTTT. Translating it yields CASSGGALAGPGRTGELFF.

The rearrangement links TRBV5-1 to TRBJ1-5; TRBD1 agrees at 7 bases. The CDR3 length is 15 residues. The junction had 4 bases not matched to a gene; V was cut back by 0 bases and J by 4 bases. The germline CDR1 and CDR2 sequences are SGHRS and YFSETQ. CDR3: CASSLEGGANQPQHF. In nucleotides, the CDR3 is TGCGCCAGCAGCTTGGAAGGGGGCGCGAATCAGCCCCAGCATTTT.

The chain joins TRBV14 to TRBJ2-3, with D maybe TRBD2 (6 bases). Trimming left V 5 bases short and J 9 bases short, with 15 bases between. This CDR3 is 13 amino acids long. CDR1 is SGHDN and CDR2 is FVKESK in the germline V gene. CDR3 coding DNA: TGTGCCAGCAGCGAGAACAAGGGAGGCACGCAGTATTTT. The encoded protein is CASSENKGGTQYF.

The chain is built from TRBV25-1 and TRBJ1-1; D may be TRBD1 (5 bases). Germline CDR1 MGHDK, CDR2 SYGVNS. Trimming removed 1 base at V and 3 bases at J, with 15 bases between. The CDR3 loop spans 16 amino acids. This chain's CDR3 is CASSESVDNSDTEAFF. The CDR3 DNA follows: TGTGCCAGCAGTGAATCGGTGGACAATTCCGACACTGAAGCTTTCTTT.

The chain employs TRBV30 and TRBJ1-5; 7 nucleotides match TRBD1. The CDR3 runs to 17 residues. Trimming removed 0 bases from V and 3 bases from J; junction bases left unmatched: 11. Per the germline V gene, CDR1 is GTSNPN and CDR2 is SVGIG (reference sequence). The CDR3 DNA reads TGTGCCTGGAGTGTAGGCCTCCCGGGACAGCACAATCAGCCCCAGCATTTT. It is translated as CAWSVGLPGQHNQPQHF.

This clone came up a few times. The chain carries TRBV12-3 or TRBV12-4 and TRBJ2-2, with D possibly matching TRBD2 (6 bases). V lost 3 bases, J lost 10 bases, and 12 bases lay in between. The CDR3 sequence is 13 residues long. CDR3 sequence: CASSFGGGVELFF. The DNA of the CDR3 is TGTGCCAGCAGTTTCGGGGGAGGAGTGGAGCTGTTTTTT.

J is TRBJ2-3 and V is TRBV30; the match to TRBD1 covers 9 bases. This CDR3 has 16 residues. The germline V gene encodes CDR1 GTSNPN and CDR2 SVGIG (reference sequence). V was pared by 2 bases and J by 4 bases, with 10 bases of the junction left unmatched. CDR3 nucleotides: TGTGCCTGGAGTAAGACCGGGACAGGGTTCGCAGATACGCAGTATTTT. This gives the protein CAWSKTGTGFADTQYF.

The V call is TRBV12-3 or TRBV12-4, the J call TRBJ1-1, with 7 bases identical to TRBD1. The CDR3 has 11 residues. V lost 6 bases and J lost 7; bases outside the gene matches: 2. The CDR3 loop is CASRGTDEAFF. The DNA for the CDR3 is TGTGCCAGCAGGGGGACAGATGAAGCTTTCTTT.

This clone was recorded a few times. The rearrangement links TRBV9 to TRBJ2-6; weak D call: TRBD2 (6 bases). Germline V CDR1 and CDR2: SGDLS, YYNGEE. There are 15 residues in the CDR3. Trimming shortened V by 5 bases and J by 6 bases, and 15 bases separated the two germline ends. The CDR3 DNA follows: TGTGCCAGCAGGAGGTACGGGGGAGAGGCCAACGTCCTGACTTTC. As protein: CASRRYGGEANVLTF. Together with reference TRBV9 and TRBJ2-6, the CDR3 gives the full variable domain: DSGVTQTPKHLITATGQRVTLRCSPRSGDLSVYWYQQSLDQGLQFLIQYYNGEERAKGNILERFSAQQFPDLHSELNLSSLELGDSALYFCASRRYGGEANVLTFGAGSRLTVL.

The chain joins TRBV18 to TRBJ1-1; no clear D gene. V was clipped by 4 bases and J by 0 bases, with 9 bases between them. Germline CDR1 reads KGHSH; CDR2 reads LQKENI. The CDR3 runs to 14 residues. CDR3 residues: CASSLSRMNTEAFF. CDR3 DNA sequence: TGTGCCAGCTCACTTAGCCGGATGAACACTGAAGCTTTCTTT.

The V gene is TRBV7-2, the J gene TRBJ1-4, with 7 positions matching TRBD1. V was clipped by 8 bases and J by 3 bases; unmatched bases: 6. From germline, CDR1 is SGHTA and CDR2 FQGNSA. The CDR3 contains 14 residues. CDR3 nucleotide sequence: TGTGCCAGCGCTGTAGACAGGGCTAATGAAAAACTGTTTTTT. The encoded protein is CASAVDRANEKLFF.